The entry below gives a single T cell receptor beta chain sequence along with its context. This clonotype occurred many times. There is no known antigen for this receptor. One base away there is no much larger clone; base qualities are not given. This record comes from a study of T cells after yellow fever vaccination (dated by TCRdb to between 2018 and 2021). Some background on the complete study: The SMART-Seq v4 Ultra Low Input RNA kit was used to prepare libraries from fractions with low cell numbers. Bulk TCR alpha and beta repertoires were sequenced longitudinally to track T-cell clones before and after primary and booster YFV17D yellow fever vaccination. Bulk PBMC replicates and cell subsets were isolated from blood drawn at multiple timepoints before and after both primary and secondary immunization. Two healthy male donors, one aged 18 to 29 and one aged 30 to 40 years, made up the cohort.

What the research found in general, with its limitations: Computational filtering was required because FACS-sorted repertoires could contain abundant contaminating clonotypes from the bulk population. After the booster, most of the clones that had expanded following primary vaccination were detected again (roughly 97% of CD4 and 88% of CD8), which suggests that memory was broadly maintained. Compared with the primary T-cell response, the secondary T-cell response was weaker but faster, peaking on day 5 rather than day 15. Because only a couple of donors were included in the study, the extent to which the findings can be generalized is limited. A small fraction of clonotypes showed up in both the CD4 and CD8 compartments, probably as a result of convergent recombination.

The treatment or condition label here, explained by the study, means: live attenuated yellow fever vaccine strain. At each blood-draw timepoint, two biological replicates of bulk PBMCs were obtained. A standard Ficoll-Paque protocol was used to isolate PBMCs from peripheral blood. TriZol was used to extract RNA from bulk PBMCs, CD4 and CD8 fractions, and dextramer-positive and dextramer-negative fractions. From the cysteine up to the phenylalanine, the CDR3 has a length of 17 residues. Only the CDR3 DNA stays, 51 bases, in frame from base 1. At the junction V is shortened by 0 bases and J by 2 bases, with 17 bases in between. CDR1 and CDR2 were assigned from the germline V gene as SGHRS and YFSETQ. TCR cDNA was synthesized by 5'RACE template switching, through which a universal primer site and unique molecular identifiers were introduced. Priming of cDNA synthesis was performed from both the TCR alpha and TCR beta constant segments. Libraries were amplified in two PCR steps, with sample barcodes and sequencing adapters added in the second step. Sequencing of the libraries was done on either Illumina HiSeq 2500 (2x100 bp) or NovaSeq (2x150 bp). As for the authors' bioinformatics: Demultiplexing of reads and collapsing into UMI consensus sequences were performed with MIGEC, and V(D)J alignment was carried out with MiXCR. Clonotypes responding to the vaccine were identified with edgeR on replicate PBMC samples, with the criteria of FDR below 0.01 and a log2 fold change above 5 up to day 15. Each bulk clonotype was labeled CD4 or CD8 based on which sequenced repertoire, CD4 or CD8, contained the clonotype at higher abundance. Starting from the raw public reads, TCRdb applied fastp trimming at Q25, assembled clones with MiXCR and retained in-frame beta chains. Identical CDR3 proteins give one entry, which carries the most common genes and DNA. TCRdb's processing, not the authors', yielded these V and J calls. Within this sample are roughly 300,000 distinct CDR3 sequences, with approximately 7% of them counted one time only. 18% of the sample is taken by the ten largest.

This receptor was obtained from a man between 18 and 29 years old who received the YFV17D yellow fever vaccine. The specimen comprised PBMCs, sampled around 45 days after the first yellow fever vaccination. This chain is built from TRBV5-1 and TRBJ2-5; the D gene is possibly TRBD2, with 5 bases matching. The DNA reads TGCGCCAGCAGCTTGGAGCCGGCTAGCATTAGACAAGAGACCCAGTACTTC. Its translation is CASSLEPASIRQETQYF.